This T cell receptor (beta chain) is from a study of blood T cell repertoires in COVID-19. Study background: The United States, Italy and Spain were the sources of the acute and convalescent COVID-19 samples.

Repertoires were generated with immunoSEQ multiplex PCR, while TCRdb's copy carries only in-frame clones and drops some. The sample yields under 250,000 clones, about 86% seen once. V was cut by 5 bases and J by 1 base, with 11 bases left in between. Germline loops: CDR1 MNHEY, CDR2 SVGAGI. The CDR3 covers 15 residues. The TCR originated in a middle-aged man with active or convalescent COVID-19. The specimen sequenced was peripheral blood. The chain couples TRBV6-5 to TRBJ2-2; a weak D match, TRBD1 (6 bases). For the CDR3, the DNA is TGTGCCAGCAGTACCTCAGGGGTGAACACCGGGGAGCTGTTTTTT. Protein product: CASSTSGVNTGELFF.